This record covers a single TCR beta chain. Its antigen is unknown. The sample contains more than one DNA sequence encoding this CDR3. The sample comes from a study of shared clonotypes between healthy human individuals. Findings and caveats of the study: There were few donors, and this limited the genetic and exposure-history diversity represented. Among donors, the sharing of clonotypes was expected to be influenced by sequencing depth.

This was a deep-level run. Method: immunoSEQ multiplex PCR; TCRdb's copy keeps in-frame clones and lacks some. Of about 580,000 clones in the sample, 95% to 98% are singletons; the top ten hold less than 0.35%. The naive CD8 fraction comprised CD45RO-negative cells positively selected for CCR7 and excluded terminally differentiated effector memory CD45RA+ cells. Every donor, a Caucasian adult, lived in Nashville, Tennessee. Germline V lookup: CDR1 SQVTM, CDR2 ANQGSEA. V lost 5 bases and J lost 5, with 9 bases in between. This CDR3 has 12 amino acids. The rearrangement joins TRBV29-1 to TRBJ2-2; maybe TRBD1 (6 bases). The sample comprised naive CD8+ T cells sorted from blood. This sequence was found in a man aged 25 to 40 in good health. CDR3 sequence: CSVLRGTGELFF. DNA for the CDR3: TGCAGCGTTCTCAGGGGTACCGGGGAGCTGTTTTTT.